The rows below give T cell receptor beta chains drawn from one sample of a study of cytomegalovirus exposure and HLA in healthy donors. Generated by immunoSEQ multiplex PCR, the TCRdb table keeps only in-frame clones and is missing some. The table shows around 99,000 clones, with approximately 73% occurring only once. The source material was PBMCs. All receptors come from a man between 35 and 55 years old in good health and CMV-seronegative. Both conserved end residues are part of each CDR3. D genes are given only for firm matches. The size of a clone is reported for some rows only, either as once, few or many, or as a class for expanded clones.

J gene: TRBJ2-7
D gene: .
V gene: TRBV5-1
clone size: once
CDR3 DNA: TGCGCCAGCAGCCGGGGGGGGACAGGGACCTACGAGCAGTACTTC
CDR3 protein: CASSRGGTGTYEQYF

J gene: TRBJ1-5
D gene: .
V gene: TRBV21-1
clone size: .
CDR3 DNA: TGTGCCAGCAGCACATCCAAGCGGTTGAAACGTAAAGTTCCCCAGCATTTT
CDR3 protein: CASSTSKRLKRKVPQHF

J gene: TRBJ1-1
D gene: .
V gene: TRBV5-1
clone size: .
CDR3 DNA: TGCGCCAGCAGCGGAGGGACGGGACCCGAAGCTTTCTTT
CDR3 protein: CASSGGTGPEAFF

J gene: TRBJ2-1
D gene: .
V gene: TRBV5-6
clone size: .
CDR3 DNA: TGTGCCAGCAGCTTTTGGGACAACAATGAGCAGTTCTTC
CDR3 protein: CASSFWDNNEQFF

J gene: TRBJ2-3
D gene: TRBD1
V gene: TRBV27
clone size: .
CDR3 DNA: TGTGCCAGCAGTACGAGGGACAGTCGAGATACGCAGTATTTT
CDR3 protein: CASSTRDSRDTQYF

J gene: TRBJ2-2
D gene: .
V gene: TRBV7-2
clone size: .
CDR3 DNA: TGTGCCAGCAGCTTATCAGGGGTGGGGGAGCTGTTTTTT
CDR3 protein: CASSLSGVGELFF

J gene: TRBJ2-7
D gene: TRBD1
V gene: TRBV7-7
clone size: .
CDR3 DNA: TGTGCTAGCAGCCCAGGACAGGGTCAAGTCTACGAGCAGTACTTC
CDR3 protein: CASSPGQGQVYEQYF

J gene: TRBJ2-3
D gene: .
V gene: TRBV9
clone size: .
CDR3 DNA: TGTGCCAGCAGCGTAGGGTCCTACACAGATACGCAGTATTTT
CDR3 protein: CASSVGSYTDTQYF

J gene: TRBJ1-2
D gene: .
V gene: TRBV7-9
clone size: .
CDR3 DNA: TGTGCCAGCAGCCCAATTGGACAGCCCTATGGCTACACCTTC
CDR3 protein: CASSPIGQPYGYTF

J gene: TRBJ1-5
D gene: TRBD1
V gene: TRBV11-2
clone size: .
CDR3 DNA: TGTGCCAGCAGCTTAGACGGACAGGGAGATCAGCCCCAGCATTTT
CDR3 protein: CASSLDGQGDQPQHF

J gene: TRBJ1-4
D gene: .
V gene: TRBV4-3
clone size: few
CDR3 DNA: TGCGCCAGCAGCCAAGATTACAGGACCCCTGCCCAGGAAAAACTGTTTTTT
CDR3 protein: CASSQDYRTPAQEKLFF

J gene: TRBJ2-5
D gene: .
V gene: TRBV19
clone size: .
CDR3 DNA: TGTGCCAGTAGTATAGACGGGGAAGAGACCCAGTACTTC
CDR3 protein: CASSIDGEETQYF

J gene: TRBJ2-5
D gene: .
V gene: TRBV20-1
clone size: .
CDR3 DNA: TGCAGTGCTCGAACTCAAGAGACCCAGTACTTC
CDR3 protein: CSARTQETQYF

J gene: TRBJ2-2
D gene: .
V gene: TRBV7-3
clone size: .
CDR3 DNA: TGTGCCAGCAGCTTATTAAGTGGGGGGACCGGGGAGCTGTTTTTT
CDR3 protein: CASSLLSGGTGELFF

J gene: TRBJ1-2
D gene: TRBD1
V gene: TRBV25-1
clone size: .
CDR3 DNA: TGTGCCAGCAGTGATGATCGGCTCGGGACAGAGATAGACTATGGCTACACCTTC
CDR3 protein: CASSDDRLGTEIDYGYTF

J gene: TRBJ1-2
D gene: TRBD1
V gene: TRBV6-5
clone size: .
CDR3 DNA: TGTGCCAGCAGTTACTCGCCCCAGGGGGATGGCTACACCTTC
CDR3 protein: CASSYSPQGDGYTF

J gene: TRBJ1-2
D gene: .
V gene: TRBV27
clone size: .
CDR3 DNA: TGTGCCAGTCGGGGGAGGTATGGCTACACCTTC
CDR3 protein: CASRGRYGYTF

J gene: TRBJ2-7
D gene: .
V gene: TRBV7-9
clone size: .
CDR3 DNA: TGTTCCAGCAGCGAGGACATATCCGAGCAGTACTTC
CDR3 protein: CSSSEDISEQYF

J gene: TRBJ1-1
D gene: .
V gene: TRBV7-2
clone size: .
CDR3 DNA: TGTGCCAGCAGCTTAGATGGGGGGACTGAAGCTTTCTTT
CDR3 protein: CASSLDGGTEAFF

J gene: TRBJ2-3
D gene: .
V gene: TRBV5-1
clone size: .
CDR3 DNA: TGCGCCAGCAGCACTCAACCTCGAGATACGCAGTATTTT
CDR3 protein: CASSTQPRDTQYF

J gene: TRBJ2-7
D gene: .
V gene: TRBV4-3
clone size: .
CDR3 DNA: TGCGCCAGCAGCCAAGGCTTTTCGGGGTACGAGCAGTACTTC
CDR3 protein: CASSQGFSGYEQYF

J gene: TRBJ2-7
D gene: .
V gene: TRBV18
clone size: few
CDR3 DNA: TGTGCCAGCTCACCCCGGGCCTACGAGCAGTACTTC
CDR3 protein: CASSPRAYEQYF

J gene: TRBJ2-2
D gene: .
V gene: TRBV11-2
clone size: .
CDR3 DNA: TGTGCCAGCACCATAGATCTAAACTGGAACACCGGGGAGCTGTTTTTT
CDR3 protein: CASTIDLNWNTGELFF

J gene: TRBJ1-4
D gene: .
V gene: TRBV19
clone size: .
CDR3 DNA: TGTGCCAGTAGTCTCCACCCTCAGGGGAGAGCTAATGAAAAACTGTTTTTT
CDR3 protein: CASSLHPQGRANEKLFF

J gene: TRBJ2-7
D gene: TRBD1
V gene: TRBV11-2
clone size: .
CDR3 DNA: TGTGCCAGCAGTAGGGGGCCGGGAAAAATTGGGGCCTACGAGCAGTACTTC
CDR3 protein: CASSRGPGKIGAYEQYF

J gene: TRBJ1-1
D gene: .
V gene: TRBV6-1
clone size: few
CDR3 DNA: TGTGCCAGCCGGGACATAAACATGAACACTGAAGCTTTCTTT
CDR3 protein: CASRDINMNTEAFF

J gene: TRBJ1-5
D gene: .
V gene: TRBV7-2
clone size: .
CDR3 DNA: TGTGCCAGCAGCTTAGGCCTATATAGCAATCAGCCCCAGCATTTT
CDR3 protein: CASSLGLYSNQPQHF

J gene: TRBJ2-5
D gene: TRBD1
V gene: TRBV6-1
clone size: .
CDR3 DNA: TGTGCCAGCAGTGTCGGGACAGGGCTTTTGGAGACCCAGTACTTC
CDR3 protein: CASSVGTGLLETQYF

J gene: TRBJ1-2
D gene: .
V gene: TRBV7-2
clone size: .
CDR3 DNA: TGTGCCAGCAGCTTAGGAGTCACTGCGAATGGCTACACCTTC
CDR3 protein: CASSLGVTANGYTF

J gene: TRBJ2-3
D gene: .
V gene: TRBV21-1
clone size: .
CDR3 DNA: TGTGCCAGCAGCAAATGTGGAGGGCGACCTAGCACAGATACGCAGTATTTT
CDR3 protein: CASSKCGGRPSTDTQYF

J gene: TRBJ1-3
D gene: .
V gene: TRBV27
clone size: .
CDR3 DNA: TGTGCCAGCAGTGTTGACCCGGGGGGAAACACCATATATTTT
CDR3 protein: CASSVDPGGNTIYF

J gene: TRBJ1-4
D gene: .
V gene: TRBV7-2
clone size: .
CDR3 DNA: TGTGCCAGCAGCTTAGTCAGGGCGTCAACTAATGAAAAACTGTTTTTT
CDR3 protein: CASSLVRASTNEKLFF

J gene: TRBJ2-3
D gene: .
V gene: TRBV5-1
clone size: .
CDR3 DNA: TGCGCCAGCAGCTTGGAGCAGGGCCGCACAGATACGCAGTATTTT
CDR3 protein: CASSLEQGRTDTQYF

J gene: TRBJ2-2
D gene: .
V gene: TRBV7-3
clone size: .
CDR3 DNA: TGTGCCAGCAGCTCAGAGGCGGCGGGCACCGGGGAGCTGTTTTTT
CDR3 protein: CASSSEAAGTGELFF

J gene: TRBJ2-1
D gene: TRBD2
V gene: TRBV2
clone size: .
CDR3 DNA: TGTGCCAGCAGTGAAGCGCAAGGGACTAATGATGAGCAGTTCTTC
CDR3 protein: CASSEAQGTNDEQFF

J gene: TRBJ2-1
D gene: TRBD1
V gene: TRBV5-1
clone size: .
CDR3 DNA: TGCGCCAGCAGCTTGTCAGGACAGGGGGTCGATGAGCAGTTCTTC
CDR3 protein: CASSLSGQGVDEQFF